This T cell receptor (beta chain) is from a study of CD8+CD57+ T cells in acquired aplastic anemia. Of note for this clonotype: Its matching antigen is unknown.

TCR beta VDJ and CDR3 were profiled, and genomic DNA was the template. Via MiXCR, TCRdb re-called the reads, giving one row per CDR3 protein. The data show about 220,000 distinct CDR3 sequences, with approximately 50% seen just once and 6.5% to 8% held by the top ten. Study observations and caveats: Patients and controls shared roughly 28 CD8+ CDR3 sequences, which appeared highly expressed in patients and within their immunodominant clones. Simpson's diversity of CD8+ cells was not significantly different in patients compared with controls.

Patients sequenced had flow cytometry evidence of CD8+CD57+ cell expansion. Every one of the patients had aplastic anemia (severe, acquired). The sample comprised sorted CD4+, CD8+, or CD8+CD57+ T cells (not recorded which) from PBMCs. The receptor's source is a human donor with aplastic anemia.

DNA for the CDR3: TGTGCCACCAGCTTGGGGACGGAGGCTTCCAATGAGCAGTTCTTC. Its translation: CATSLGTEASNEQFF. The genes are TRBV15 and TRBJ2-1; TRBD1 or TRBD2 may be the D gene (5 bases each). Trimming removed 5 bases from V and 6 bases from J, with 17 bases in between. Germline V lookup: CDR1 LNHNV, CDR2 YYDKDF (reference sequence). CDR3 length: 15 residues.